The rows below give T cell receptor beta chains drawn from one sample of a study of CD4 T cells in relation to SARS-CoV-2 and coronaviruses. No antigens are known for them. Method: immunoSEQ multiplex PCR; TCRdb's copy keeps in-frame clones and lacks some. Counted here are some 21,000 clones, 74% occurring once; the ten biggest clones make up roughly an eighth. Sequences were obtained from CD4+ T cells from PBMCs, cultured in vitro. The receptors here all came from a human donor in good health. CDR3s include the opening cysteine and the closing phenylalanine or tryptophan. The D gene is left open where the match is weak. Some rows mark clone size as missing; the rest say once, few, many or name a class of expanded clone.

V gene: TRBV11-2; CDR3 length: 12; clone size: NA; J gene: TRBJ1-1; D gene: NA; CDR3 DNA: TGTGCCAGCAGCTTAGTCCTCGCTGAAGCTTTCTTT; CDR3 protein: CASSLVLAEAFF
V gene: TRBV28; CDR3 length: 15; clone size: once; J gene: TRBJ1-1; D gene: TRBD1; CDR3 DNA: TGTGCCAGCACCGAAAGGGGGACAGGGAACACTGAAGCTTTCTTT; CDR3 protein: CASTERGTGNTEAFF
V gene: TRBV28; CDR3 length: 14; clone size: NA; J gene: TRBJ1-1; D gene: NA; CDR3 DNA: TGTGCCAGCAGTTTAGCCACAGGGAACACTGAAGCTTTCTTT; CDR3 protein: CASSLATGNTEAFF
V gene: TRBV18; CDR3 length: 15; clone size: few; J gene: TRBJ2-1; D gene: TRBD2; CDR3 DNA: TGTGCCAGCTCACTAGCGGGAGGCACCTACAATGAGCAGTTCTTC; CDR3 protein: CASSLAGGTYNEQFF
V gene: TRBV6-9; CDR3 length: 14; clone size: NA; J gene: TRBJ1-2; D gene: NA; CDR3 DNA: TGTGCCAGCAGTTTCTGGGGCCCTAACTATGGCTACACCTTC; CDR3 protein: CASSFWGPNYGYTF
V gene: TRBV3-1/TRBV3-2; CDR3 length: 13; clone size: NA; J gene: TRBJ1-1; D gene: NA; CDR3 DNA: TGTGCCAGTTCATCCAGGGGCAACGCTGAAGCTTTCTTT; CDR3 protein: CASSSRGNAEAFF
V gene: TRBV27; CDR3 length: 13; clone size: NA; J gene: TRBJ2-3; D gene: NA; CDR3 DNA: TGTGCCAGCAGTTTAAGGGTTAAAGATACGCAGTATTTT; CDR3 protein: CASSLRVKDTQYF
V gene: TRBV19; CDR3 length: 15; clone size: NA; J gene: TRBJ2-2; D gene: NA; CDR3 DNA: TGTGCCAGTAGCCTGGGAACGGTGGGGACCGGGGAGCTGTTTTTT; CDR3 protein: CASSLGTVGTGELFF
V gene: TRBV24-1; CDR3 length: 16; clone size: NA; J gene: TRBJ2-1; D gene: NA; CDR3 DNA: TGTGCCACCAGTGATCCACAGGAGAGCTCCTACAATGAGCAGTTCTTC; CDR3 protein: CATSDPQESSYNEQFF
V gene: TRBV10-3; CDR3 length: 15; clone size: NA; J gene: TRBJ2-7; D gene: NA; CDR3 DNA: TGTGCCATCACTCCGAGAGGAGAGGGACCCTACGAGCAGTACTTC; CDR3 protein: CAITPRGEGPYEQYF
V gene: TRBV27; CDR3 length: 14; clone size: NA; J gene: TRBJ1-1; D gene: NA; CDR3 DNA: TGTGCCAGCAGTTTATCGGCCCTGAACACTGAAGCTTTCTTT; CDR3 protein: CASSLSALNTEAFF
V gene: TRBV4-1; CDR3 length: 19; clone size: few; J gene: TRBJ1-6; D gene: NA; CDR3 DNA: TGCGCCAGCAGCCAAGATTGGCCGGGACACCTACTTTATAATTCACCCCTCCACTTT; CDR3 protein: CASSQDWPGHLLYNSPLHF
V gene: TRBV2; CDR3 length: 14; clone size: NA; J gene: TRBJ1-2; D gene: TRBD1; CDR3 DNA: TGTGCCAGCAGTGAAAGGGACAGCTTCTATGGCTACACCTTC; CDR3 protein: CASSERDSFYGYTF
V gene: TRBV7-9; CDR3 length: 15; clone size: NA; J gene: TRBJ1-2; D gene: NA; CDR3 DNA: TGTGCCAGCAGCTTAGTTAATCCAGGGGTCTATGGCTACACCTTC; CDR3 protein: CASSLVNPGVYGYTF
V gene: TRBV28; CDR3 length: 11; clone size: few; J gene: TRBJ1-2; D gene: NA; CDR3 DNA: TGTGCCAGCAGCAGGGACTATGGCTACACCTTC; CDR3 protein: CASSRDYGYTF
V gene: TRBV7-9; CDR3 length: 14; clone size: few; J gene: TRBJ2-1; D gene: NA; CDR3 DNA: TGTGCCAGCAGCTTCTCCCGTAGCAACGATGAGCAGTTCTTC; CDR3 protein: CASSFSRSNDEQFF
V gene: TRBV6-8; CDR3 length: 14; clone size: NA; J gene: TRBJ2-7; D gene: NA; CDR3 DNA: TGTGCCAGCAAGGCCCCTCAAAGTTCCTACGAGCAGTACTTC; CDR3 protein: CASKAPQSSYEQYF
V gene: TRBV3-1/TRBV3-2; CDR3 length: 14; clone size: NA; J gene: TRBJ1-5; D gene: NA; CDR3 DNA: TGTGCCAGCAGCCAGGAGGGTAGCAATCAGCCCCAGCATTTT; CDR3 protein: CASSQEGSNQPQHF
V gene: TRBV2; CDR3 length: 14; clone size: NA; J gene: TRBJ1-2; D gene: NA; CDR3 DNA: TGTGCCAGCAGTGAGGGAAACCTCGGTTCTGGCTACACCTTC; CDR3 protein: CASSEGNLGSGYTF
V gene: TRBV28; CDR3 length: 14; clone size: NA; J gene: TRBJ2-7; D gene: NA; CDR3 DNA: TGTGCCAGCAGGGATTCCAGGGTGGTTTACGAGCAGTACTTC; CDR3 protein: CASRDSRVVYEQYF
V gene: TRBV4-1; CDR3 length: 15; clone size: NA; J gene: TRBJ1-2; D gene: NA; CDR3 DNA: TGCGCCAGCAGCCAAGAGACAGATTCTAACTATGGCTACACCTTC; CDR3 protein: CASSQETDSNYGYTF
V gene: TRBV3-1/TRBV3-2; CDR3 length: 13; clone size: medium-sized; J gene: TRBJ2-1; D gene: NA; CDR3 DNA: TGTGCCAGCAGAGGACTCTCCTACAATGAGCAGTTCTTC; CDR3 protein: CASRGLSYNEQFF
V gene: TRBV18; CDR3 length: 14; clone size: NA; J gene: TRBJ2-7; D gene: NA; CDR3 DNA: TGTGCCAGCTCATCCGGGACAAAGGGACACGAGCAGTACTTC; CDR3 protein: CASSSGTKGHEQYF
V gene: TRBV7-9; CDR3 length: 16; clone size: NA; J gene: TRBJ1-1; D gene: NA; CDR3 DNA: TGTGCCAGCAGTCCCCGAGGGGGACTAATGAACACTGAAGCTTTCTTT; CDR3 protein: CASSPRGGLMNTEAFF
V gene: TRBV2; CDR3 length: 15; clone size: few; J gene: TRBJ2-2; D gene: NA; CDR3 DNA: TGTGCCAGCAGTGCCCGGCAGGGGAACACCGGGGAGCTGTTTTTT; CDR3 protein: CASSARQGNTGELFF
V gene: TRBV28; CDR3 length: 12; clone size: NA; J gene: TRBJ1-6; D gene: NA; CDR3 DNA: TGTGCCAGCAGTTTTCAGAATTCACCCCTCCACTTT; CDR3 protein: CASSFQNSPLHF
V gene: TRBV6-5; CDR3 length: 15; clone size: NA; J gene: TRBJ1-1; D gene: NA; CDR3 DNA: TGTGCCAGCAGTTACTCGAATCCAGGGAACACTGAAGCTTTCTTT; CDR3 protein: CASSYSNPGNTEAFF
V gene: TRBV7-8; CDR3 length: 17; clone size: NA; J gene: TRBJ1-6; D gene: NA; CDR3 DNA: TGTGCCAGCAGCTTAGCGAGGGGGAGCTCCTATAATTCACCCCTCCACTTT; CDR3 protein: CASSLARGSSYNSPLHF
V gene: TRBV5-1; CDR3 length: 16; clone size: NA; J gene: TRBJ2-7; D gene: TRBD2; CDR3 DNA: TGCGCCAGCAGCCCGAGTTTAGGTAGCGGGACCTACGAGCAGTACTTC; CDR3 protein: CASSPSLGSGTYEQYF
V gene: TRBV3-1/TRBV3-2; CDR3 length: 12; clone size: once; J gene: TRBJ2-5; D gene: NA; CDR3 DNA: TGTGCCAGCAGCCAATCTCGTGGGACCCAGTACTTC; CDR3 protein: CASSQSRGTQYF
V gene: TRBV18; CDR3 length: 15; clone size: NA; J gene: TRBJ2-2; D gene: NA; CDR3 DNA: TGTGCCAGCTCACAATACAGGAGGAACACCGGGGAGCTGTTTTTT; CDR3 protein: CASSQYRRNTGELFF
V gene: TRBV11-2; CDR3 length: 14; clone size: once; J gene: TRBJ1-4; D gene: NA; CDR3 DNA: TGTGCCAGCAGCTTAGGACAGGCTAATGAAAAACTGTTTTTT; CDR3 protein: CASSLGQANEKLFF
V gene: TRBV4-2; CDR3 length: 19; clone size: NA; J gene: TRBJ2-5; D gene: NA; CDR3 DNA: TGTGCCAGCAGCCAAGAAAGTCCCAGGCGCGGTATGGGAGAAGAGACCCAGTACTTC; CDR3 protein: CASSQESPRRGMGEETQYF
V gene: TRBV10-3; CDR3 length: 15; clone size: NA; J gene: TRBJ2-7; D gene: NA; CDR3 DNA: TGTGCCATCAGTGAGGGGGGAGGTATGTCCTACGAGCAGTACTTC; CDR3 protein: CAISEGGGMSYEQYF
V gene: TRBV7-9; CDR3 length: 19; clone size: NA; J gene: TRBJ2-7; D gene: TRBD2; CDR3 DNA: TGTGCCAGCAGCTTAGTAGGGAGACAGAGCGGGAGAAGCTCCTACGAGCAGTACTTC; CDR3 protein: CASSLVGRQSGRSSYEQYF
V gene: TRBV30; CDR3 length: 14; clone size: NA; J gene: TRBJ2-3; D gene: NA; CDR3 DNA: TGTGCCTGGAGTGCGACACCAAGCACAGATACGCAGTATTTT; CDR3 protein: CAWSATPSTDTQYF
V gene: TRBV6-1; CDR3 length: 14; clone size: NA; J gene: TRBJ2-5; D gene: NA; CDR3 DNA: TGTGCCAGCAGTGAAGCACAGAGGCAGTGGACCCAGTACTTC; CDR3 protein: CASSEAQRQWTQYF
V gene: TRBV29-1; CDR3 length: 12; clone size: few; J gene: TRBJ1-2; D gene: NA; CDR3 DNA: TGCAGCGTTGGGGACGGTCGGTATGGCTACACCTTC; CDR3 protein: CSVGDGRYGYTF
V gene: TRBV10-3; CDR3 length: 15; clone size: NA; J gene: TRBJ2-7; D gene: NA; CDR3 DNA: TGTGCCATCAGCGACGACAGGTCCCAGGTCTACGAGCAGTACTTC; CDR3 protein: CAISDDRSQVYEQYF
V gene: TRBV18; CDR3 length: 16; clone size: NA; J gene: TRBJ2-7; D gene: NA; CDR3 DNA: TGTGCCAGCTCATCGCTCCCGGGACGCCTCGTTCGGGAGCAGTACTTC; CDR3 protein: CASSSLPGRLVREQYF
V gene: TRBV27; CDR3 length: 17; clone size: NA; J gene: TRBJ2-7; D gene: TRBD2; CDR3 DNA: TGTGCCAGCCGGACCGATCTTAGCGGGGGAAAATTCTACGAGCAGTACTTC; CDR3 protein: CASRTDLSGGKFYEQYF
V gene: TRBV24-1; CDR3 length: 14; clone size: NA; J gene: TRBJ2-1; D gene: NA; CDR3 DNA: TGTGCCACCAGTAAACAGGCCTCCTACAATGAGCAGTTCTTC; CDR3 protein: CATSKQASYNEQFF
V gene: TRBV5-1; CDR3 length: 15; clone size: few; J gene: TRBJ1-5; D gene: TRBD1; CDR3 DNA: TGCGCCAGCAGCTTGGCAGGTGACAGGGGACAGCCCCAGCATTTT; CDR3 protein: CASSLAGDRGQPQHF
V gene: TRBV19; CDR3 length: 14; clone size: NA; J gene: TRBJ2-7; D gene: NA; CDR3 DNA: TGTGCCAGTAGTATAGGGCACTACTCCTCCGAGCAGTACTTC; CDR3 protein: CASSIGHYSSEQYF
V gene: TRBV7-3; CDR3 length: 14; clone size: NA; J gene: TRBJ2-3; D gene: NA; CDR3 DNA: TGTGCCAGCAGCAAACAGGGTAGCACAGATACGCAGTATTTT; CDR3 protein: CASSKQGSTDTQYF
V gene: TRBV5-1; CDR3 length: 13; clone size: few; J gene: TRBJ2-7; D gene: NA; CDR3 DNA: TGCGCCAGCGCGCGGGACACTTTCTACGAGCAGTACTTC; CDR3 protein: CASARDTFYEQYF
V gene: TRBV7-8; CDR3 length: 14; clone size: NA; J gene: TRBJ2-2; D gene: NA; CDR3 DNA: TGTGCCAGCAGCTTAGGGGGATTAGACGGGGAGCTGTTTTTT; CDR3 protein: CASSLGGLDGELFF
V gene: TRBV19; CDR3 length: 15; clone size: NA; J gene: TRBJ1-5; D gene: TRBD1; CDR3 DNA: TGTGCCAGTAGGGGGACAGGGAACCTTTATCAGCCCCAGCATTTT; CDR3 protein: CASRGTGNLYQPQHF
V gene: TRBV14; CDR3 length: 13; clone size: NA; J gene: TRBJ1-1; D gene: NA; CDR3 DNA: TGTGCCAGCAGCGTACAGGGTGACACTGAAGCTTTCTTT; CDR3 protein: CASSVQGDTEAFF
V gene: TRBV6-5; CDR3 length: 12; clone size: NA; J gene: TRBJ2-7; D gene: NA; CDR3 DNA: TGTGCCAGCAGTCTCCAAAGCTACGAGCAGTACTTC; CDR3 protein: CASSLQSYEQYF
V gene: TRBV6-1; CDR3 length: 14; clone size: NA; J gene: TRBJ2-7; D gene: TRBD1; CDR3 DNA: TGTGCCAGCAGTGAACCGGGACAGGGGGGCGAGCAGTACTTC; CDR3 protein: CASSEPGQGGEQYF
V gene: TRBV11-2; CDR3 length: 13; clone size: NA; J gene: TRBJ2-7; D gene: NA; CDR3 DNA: TGTGCCAGCAGCTTAGTGCAGGGCTACGAGCAGTACTTC; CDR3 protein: CASSLVQGYEQYF
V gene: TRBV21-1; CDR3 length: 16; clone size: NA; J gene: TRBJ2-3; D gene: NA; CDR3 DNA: TGTGCCAGCAGCAAGGACAGGGGGCCGTTCACAGATACGCAGTATTTT; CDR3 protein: CASSKDRGPFTDTQYF